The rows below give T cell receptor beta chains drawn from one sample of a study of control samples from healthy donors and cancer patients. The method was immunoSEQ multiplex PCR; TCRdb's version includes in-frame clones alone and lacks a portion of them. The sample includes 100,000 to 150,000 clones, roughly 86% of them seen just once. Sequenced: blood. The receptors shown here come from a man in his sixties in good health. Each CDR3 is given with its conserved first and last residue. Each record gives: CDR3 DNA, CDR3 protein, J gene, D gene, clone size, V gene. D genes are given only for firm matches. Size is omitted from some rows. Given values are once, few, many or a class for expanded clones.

CDR3nt: TGTGCCAGCAGCTTTAAGGTCGTGGGGGGGATAGATACGCAGTATTTT; CDR3aa: CASSFKVVGGIDTQYF; j_gene: TRBJ2-3; d_gene: TRBD2; abundance: -; v_gene: TRBV5-4
CDR3nt: TGTGCCAGCAGCCAAGAGGTAACAAGGGGCGCTGGAAACACCATATATTTT; CDR3aa: CASSQEVTRGAGNTIYF; j_gene: TRBJ1-3; d_gene: -; abundance: -; v_gene: TRBV4-2
CDR3nt: TGTGCCAGCAGTACTAACAGAGACACTGAAGCTTTCTTT; CDR3aa: CASSTNRDTEAFF; j_gene: TRBJ1-1; d_gene: -; abundance: -; v_gene: TRBV28
CDR3nt: TGTGCCAGCTCACCAAGGGGGACAGGGGGCGCAGATACGCAGTATTTT; CDR3aa: CASSPRGTGGADTQYF; j_gene: TRBJ2-3; d_gene: TRBD1; abundance: -; v_gene: TRBV18
CDR3nt: TGTGCCAGCAGCCACGAGGAGGGGGCCTACAATGAGCAGTTCTTC; CDR3aa: CASSHEEGAYNEQFF; j_gene: TRBJ2-1; d_gene: -; abundance: -; v_gene: TRBV11-1
CDR3nt: TGTGCCAGCAGCTTAGATCCTAGCGGGTCCAACAATGAGCAGTTCTTC; CDR3aa: CASSLDPSGSNNEQFF; j_gene: TRBJ2-1; d_gene: TRBD2; abundance: -; v_gene: TRBV11-1
CDR3nt: TGTGCCAGCAGCTTGGAGGGCAGGGGGGGTGAAGCTTTCTTT; CDR3aa: CASSLEGRGGEAFF; j_gene: TRBJ1-1; d_gene: TRBD1; abundance: -; v_gene: TRBV7-6
CDR3nt: TGTGCCTGGGGAAAGGGACTTGTTGGTGAAAAACTGTTTTTT; CDR3aa: CAWGKGLVGEKLFF; j_gene: TRBJ1-4; d_gene: -; abundance: -; v_gene: TRBV30
CDR3nt: TGTGCCAGCGGAGGGGTTTGGCAAGAGACCCAGTACTTC; CDR3aa: CASGGVWQETQYF; j_gene: TRBJ2-5; d_gene: -; abundance: -; v_gene: TRBV6-5
CDR3nt: TGTGCCAGCAGTTTCGGTCCCCTTCAGCCCCAGCATTTT; CDR3aa: CASSFGPLQPQHF; j_gene: TRBJ1-5; d_gene: -; abundance: once; v_gene: TRBV12-3/TRBV12-4
CDR3nt: TGTGCCAGCAGCAAGGGACCGACCTCTGGAAACACCATATATTTT; CDR3aa: CASSKGPTSGNTIYF; j_gene: TRBJ1-3; d_gene: -; abundance: -; v_gene: TRBV7-9
CDR3nt: TGTGCCATCGCCACCCGGGACAGACGAAACACTGAAGCTTTCTTT; CDR3aa: CAIATRDRRNTEAFF; j_gene: TRBJ1-1; d_gene: TRBD1; abundance: -; v_gene: TRBV28
CDR3nt: TGTGCCAGCAGCTTAGCGGCGGCTAGCGGGGGGTTGGCCGGGGAGCTGTTTTTT; CDR3aa: CASSLAAASGGLAGELFF; j_gene: TRBJ2-2; d_gene: TRBD2; abundance: -; v_gene: TRBV7-6